The source of this T cell receptor (beta chain) is a study of regulatory T cells in long-lasting Graves disease. Whole-study findings and limits: There were preferences for TRBV28, TRBJ1-2 and TRBJ2-5 in persistent disease.

With iRepertoire HTBI primers and Arm-PCR of CDR3 regions, TCR beta libraries were built. TCRdb itself ran the multiplex PCR reads through MiXCR, one entry per CDR3 protein. The table has about 430,000 distinct CDR3 sequences, over 20% seen once; the top ten hold roughly an eighth. In its sample, this clonotype was seen many times. What it binds is not known. V lost 0 bases and J 0 bases, leaving 5 bases between the germline ends. CDR3 length equals 15 residues. Germline assignment: CDR1 LNHNV and CDR2 YYDKDF (reference sequence). Documented time point: persistent/refractory GD, antithyroid drugs over 5 years with positive TRAb. Generation of the TCR library employed RNA extracted from PBMCs.

V and J are TRBV15 and TRBJ1-4; D is unclear. The specimen was peripheral blood mononuclear cells (PBMCs), collected when the disease was refractory, from a patient treated with antithyroid drugs. This receptor was identified in a female donor with Graves disease. The CDR3 reads CATSREGATNEKLFF. DNA for the CDR3: TGTGCCACCAGCAGAGAAGGCGCAACTAATGAAAAACTGTTTTTT. Full variable domain (remainder filled in from reference TRBV15 and TRBJ1-4): DAMVIQNPRYQVTQFGKPVTLSCSQTLNHNVMYWYQQKSSQAPKLLFHYYDKDFNNEADTPDNFQSRRPNTSFCFLDIRSPGLGDTAMYLCATSREGATNEKLFFGSGTQLSVL.